Each of the 21 T cell receptor beta chains below was sequenced from the same sample in a study of beta chain features in type 1 diabetes (dated by TCRdb to 2017 to 2018). Study-level results and caveats: In all four CD4+ subsets, TCRB CDR3 length was moderately but significantly shorter in type 1 diabetes patients.

Their target antigens are unknown. The library relied on the immunoSEQ multiplex PCR assay. The entire amount of isolated RNA was reverse transcribed using the High Capacity cDNA Reverse Transcription Kit, so the sequenced TCRB transcripts were expressed ones. TCRdb limited this immuneACCESS table to in-frame rearrangements with V and J called. A share of clones is missing; checked studies link under half to unresolved V genes, and the rest is unexplained. This sample holds some 240,000 clones; approximately 16% were observed only once. The top ten clonotypes cover 0.085% of the sample. Sequencing used naive CD4+ T cells from blood. This specimen's cell subset or site label, interpreted: true naive CD4+ T cells. Source of these receptors: a man under 40 with type 1 diabetes.

In its sample, this clone was seen a few times. The chain combines TRBV30 with TRBJ1-1, with no clear D. CDR3 length equals 15 residues. Trimming removed 6 bases from V and 4 bases from J, with 21 bases in between. CDR1 GTSNPN and CDR2 SVGIG come from the germline V gene (reference sequence). The CDR3 region is CACGLSGSGRTEAFF. In DNA form, the CDR3 reads TGTGCCTGCGGCCTGAGCGGTTCTGGGCGCACTGAAGCTTTCTTT.

The chain couples TRBV30 to TRBJ1-5; D unresolved. Per germline, CDR1 GTSNPN and CDR2 SVGIG (reference sequence). The CDR3 runs 13 residues. Trimming removed 2 bases at V and 5 bases at J, with 10 bases between. The CDR3 bases are TGTGCCTGGAGTTTTACGGAGGATCAGCCCCAGCATTTT. Residues: CAWSFTEDQPQHF.

The chain links TRBV28 to TRBJ2-1; possible D gene TRBD1, 6 bases. Per the germline V gene, CDR1 is MDHEN and CDR2 is SYDVKM. The CDR3 is 16 amino acids. The germline V and J ends were trimmed by 4 bases and 1 base, with 14 bases remaining between them. The CDR3 sequence: CASSSLQGLSYNEQFF. CDR3 sequence (DNA): TGTGCCAGCAGTTCCTTACAGGGCCTTTCCTACAATGAGCAGTTCTTC.

In its sample, this clone was seen a few times. This chain uses TRBV15 with TRBJ2-1; D not resolved. Trimming shortened V by 1 base and J by 5 bases, and 9 bases separated the two germline ends. The CDR3 totals 14 residues. Germline CDR1 is LNHNV and CDR2 is YYDKDF (reference sequence). The CDR3 here is CATSRAEGDNEQFF. The CDR3 nucleotides are TGTGCCACCAGCAGAGCGGAAGGAGACAATGAGCAGTTCTTC. The whole variable domain, remainder taken from reference TRBV15 and TRBJ2-1, is DAMVIQNPRYQVTQFGKPVTLSCSQTLNHNVMYWYQQKSSQAPKLLFHYYDKDFNNEADTPDNFQSRRPNTSFCFLDIRSPGLGDTAMYLCATSRAEGDNEQFFGPGTRLTVL.

This clone has only a few counts. CDR3 in amino acids: CASSLEGVGTQYF. In nucleotides, the CDR3 is TGTGCCAGCAGTTTGGAGGGGGTTGGGACGCAGTATTTT. This chain joins TRBV27 and TRBJ2-3; D may match TRBD1 or TRBD2 (6 bases each). This CDR3 is 13 amino acids long. Trimming took off 3 bases at V and 9 bases at J, with 13 bases between the two ends. Germline V gene lookup returns CDR1 MNHEY and CDR2 SMNVEV (reference sequence).

This clone appeared a few times. This rearrangement joins TRBV9 to TRBJ1-4; possibly TRBD1 for D (6 bases). V was trimmed by 2 bases and J by 3 bases, leaving 8 bases between them. The CDR3 extends over 14 amino acids. Germline-derived CDR1 and CDR2 are SGDLS and YYNGEE. The CDR3 is CASSVQGSNEKLFF. CDR3 nucleotide sequence: TGTGCCAGCAGCGTTCAGGGGTCTAATGAAAAACTGTTTTTT. The entire variable domain, with the rest obtained from reference TRBV9 and TRBJ1-4, is as follows: DSGVTQTPKHLITATGQRVTLRCSPRSGDLSVYWYQQSLDQGLQFLIQYYNGEERAKGNILERFSAQQFPDLHSELNLSSLELGDSALYFCASSVQGSNEKLFFGSGTQLSVL.

This clone has more than one count but fewer than ten. This chain uses TRBV27 with TRBJ2-7; D is tentatively TRBD1 or TRBD2 (5 bases each). CDR1 and CDR2 from the germline V gene are MNHEY and SMNVEV (reference sequence). V lost 5 bases and J 3 bases, leaving 17 bases between the germline ends. This CDR3 spans 15 amino acids. The CDR3 region has the DNA TGTGCCAGCAGTCCATCTTGGGACCGAGACTACGAGCAGTACTTC. Translated, it gives CASSPSWDRDYEQYF.

This clone turned up a few times. This chain connects TRBV11-2 to TRBJ2-1, with D possibly matching TRBD2 (5 bases). Germline V gene data show CDR1 as SGHAT and CDR2 as FQNNGV. This CDR3 has 16 amino acids. The V end lost 3 bases, the J end lost 0 bases, and 12 bases lay between the germline ends. The CDR3 sequence is CASSFSLANSYNEQFF. The CDR3 bases are TGTGCCAGCAGCTTTTCGCTAGCCAACTCCTACAATGAGCAGTTCTTC.

This chain uses TRBV9 with TRBJ2-1; TRBD2 aligns across 7 bases. Trimming cost V 1 base and J 5 bases; bases outside gene matches: 9. The CDR3 spans 16 residues. The germline gives CDR1 SGDLS, CDR2 YYNGEE. The CDR3 is CASSVLGGVGDNEQFF. CDR3 coding DNA: TGTGCCAGCAGCGTATTGGGAGGGGTTGGGGACAATGAGCAGTTCTTC.

This chain connects TRBV7-9 to TRBJ2-1, with a tentative D call TRBD1 (6 bases). The germline V and J ends were trimmed by 4 bases and 9 bases, with 22 bases remaining between them. The CDR3 spans 16 residues. The V gene's germline CDR1 is SEHNR and CDR2 FQNEAQ (reference sequence). The CDR3 DNA reads TGTGCCAGCAGCTCCAGGGGACCGACGGGCGGAGGTGAGCAGTTCTTC. This encodes CASSSRGPTGGGEQFF.

DNA of the CDR3: TGCGCCAGCAGCCTAGCGGGAGAGTCCTACAATGAGCAGTTCTTC. It yields the protein CASSLAGESYNEQFF. The chain employs TRBV4-1 and TRBJ2-1; 9 bases agree with TRBD2. Germline CDR1 MGHRA, CDR2 YSYEKL. V lost 4 bases to trimming and J lost 1 base; unmatched junction nucleotides: 2. The CDR3 contains 15 residues.

The chain combines TRBV25-1 with TRBJ2-5, with TRBD2 matching over 7 bases. Germline trimming cut 9 bases from V and 5 bases from J; bases unmatched to any gene: 6. This CDR3 spans 12 amino acids. CDR1 is MGHDK and CDR2 is SYGVNS in the germline V gene. The CDR3, as DNA: TGTGCCAGTGGGGGAGGGCTGGAGACCCAGTACTTC. It codes for CASGGGLETQYF.

This sequence joins TRBV7-9 and TRBJ2-4; 8 positions match TRBD1. The CDR3 has 12 amino acids. The V and J ends lost 3 bases and 8 bases, in that order; junction bases with no gene match: 0. Per the germline V gene, CDR1 is SEHNR and CDR2 is FQNEAQ (reference sequence). CDR3 residues: CASSLTGDIQYF. The DNA for the CDR3 is TGTGCCAGCAGCTTGACAGGGGACATTCAGTACTTC.

This clone has just a few counts. J is TRBJ2-3 and V is TRBV7-2; 9 bases line up with TRBD2. V was pared by 5 bases and J by 2 bases, with 5 bases of the junction left unmatched. The length of the CDR3 is 15 residues. The germline gives CDR1 SGHTA, CDR2 FQGNSA. The CDR3 spells CASSPLAGATDTQYF. DNA of the CDR3: TGTGCCAGCAGCCCCTTAGCGGGAGCCACAGATACGCAGTATTTT.

J is TRBJ2-3 and V is TRBV7-2; D gene uncertain. The CDR3 totals 13 residues. CDR1 and CDR2 from the germline V gene are SGHTA and FQGNSA. V was clipped by 5 bases and J by 2 bases, with 8 bases between them. CDR3 region: CASSPGYTDTQYF. The CDR3 DNA follows: TGTGCCAGCAGCCCCGGGTACACAGATACGCAGTATTTT.

The V and J genes are TRBV15 and TRBJ2-1, with D tentatively TRBD2 (5 bases). Germline CDR1 is LNHNV and CDR2 is YYDKDF (reference sequence). The CDR3 totals 14 residues. V dropped 5 bases and J dropped 6 bases, with 14 bases sitting between them. The CDR3 sequence: CATSGLGRSNEQFF. Written as DNA, the CDR3 is TGTGCCACCAGCGGACTCGGACGGAGCAATGAGCAGTTCTTC.

This clone has just a few counts. The V and J genes are TRBV5-1 and TRBJ2-7; D gene uncertain. V dropped 2 bases and J dropped 5 bases, with 14 bases sitting between them. This CDR3 is built from 14 residues. CDR1 is SGHRS, CDR2 YFSETQ, per germline. The CDR3 region is CASSFITGENEQYF. The CDR3 DNA follows: TGCGCCAGCAGCTTTATTACGGGCGAAAACGAGCAGTACTTC. Full variable domain (rest looked up from reference TRBV5-1 and TRBJ2-7): KAGVTQTPRYLIKTRGQQVTLSCSPISGHRSVSWYQQTPGQGLQFLFEYFSETQRNKGNFPGRFSGRQFSNSRSEMNVSTLELGDSALYLCASSFITGENEQYFGPGTRLTVT.

This clone was observed a few times. The V and J genes are TRBV7-2 and TRBJ2-1; 7 bases are a match to TRBD1. The V and J ends lost 1 base and 15 bases, in that order; junction bases with no gene match: 9. This CDR3 is built from 13 residues. The germline CDR1 and CDR2 sequences are SGHTA and FQGNSA. The CDR3 protein is CASSLGPTGVGFF. The CDR3 region has the DNA TGTGCCAGCAGCTTAGGCCCCACAGGGGTTGGGTTCTTC.

The J gene is TRBJ1-4, the V gene TRBV4-1; 9 nucleotides match TRBD1. Germline CDR1 is MGHRA and CDR2 is YSYEKL. V dropped 2 bases and J dropped 8; count of bases not matched to a gene: 9. The CDR3 is 16 amino acids. The CDR3 DNA sequence: TGCGCCAGCAGCCAAATCTGGGACAGGGCAGGCGAAAAACTGTTTTTT. Translating it yields CASSQIWDRAGEKLFF.

J is TRBJ1-4 and V is TRBV5-6; D possibly corresponds to TRBD1 (5 bases). The CDR3 runs 14 residues. CDR1 and CDR2 (germline): SGHDT, YYEEEE. V lost 4 bases, J lost 2 bases, and 9 bases lay in between. CDR3 DNA: TGTGCCAGCAGCATGGGACGGACTAATGAAAAACTGTTTTTT. Translation: CASSMGRTNEKLFF.

V is TRBV4-3 and J is TRBJ2-5; no reliable D call. The CDR3 runs 17 residues. V was pared by 0 bases and J by 2 bases, with 16 bases between. Per the germline V gene, CDR1 is LGHNA and CDR2 is YSLEER. The CDR3 here is CASSQDQRYPDQETQYF. The CDR3 nucleotides are TGCGCCAGCAGCCAAGATCAGCGCTACCCAGATCAAGAGACCCAGTACTTC.